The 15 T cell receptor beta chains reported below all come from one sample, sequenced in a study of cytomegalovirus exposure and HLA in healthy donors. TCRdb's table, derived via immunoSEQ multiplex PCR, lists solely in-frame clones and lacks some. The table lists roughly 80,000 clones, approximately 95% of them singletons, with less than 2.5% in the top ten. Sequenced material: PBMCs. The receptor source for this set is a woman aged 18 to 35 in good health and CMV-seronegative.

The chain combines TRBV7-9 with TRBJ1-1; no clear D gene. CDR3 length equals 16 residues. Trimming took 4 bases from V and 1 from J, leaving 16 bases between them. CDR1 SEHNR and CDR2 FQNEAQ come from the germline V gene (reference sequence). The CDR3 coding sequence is TGTGCCAGCAGCTCGAAACAGATGACGGCGAACACTGAAGCTTTCTTT. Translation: CASSSKQMTANTEAFF. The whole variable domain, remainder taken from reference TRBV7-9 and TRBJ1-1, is DTGVSQNPRHKITKRGQNVTFRCDPISEHNRLYWYRQTLGQGPEFLTYFQNEAQLEKSRLLSDRFSAERPKGSFSTLEIQRTEQGDSAMYLCASSSKQMTANTEAFFGQGTRLTVV.

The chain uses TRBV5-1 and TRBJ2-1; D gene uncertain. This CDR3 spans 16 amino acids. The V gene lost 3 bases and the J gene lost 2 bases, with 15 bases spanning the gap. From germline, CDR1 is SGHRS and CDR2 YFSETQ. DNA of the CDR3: TGCGCCAGCAGCTACCCCCCGACTGGCCCCTACAATGAGCAGTTCTTC. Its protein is CASSYPPTGPYNEQFF.

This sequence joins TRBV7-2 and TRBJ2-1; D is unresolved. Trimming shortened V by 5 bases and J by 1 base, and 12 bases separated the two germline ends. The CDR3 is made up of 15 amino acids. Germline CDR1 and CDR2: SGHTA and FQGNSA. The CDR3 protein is CASSQSVWSYNEQFF. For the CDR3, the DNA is TGTGCCAGCAGCCAATCAGTATGGTCCTACAATGAGCAGTTCTTC.

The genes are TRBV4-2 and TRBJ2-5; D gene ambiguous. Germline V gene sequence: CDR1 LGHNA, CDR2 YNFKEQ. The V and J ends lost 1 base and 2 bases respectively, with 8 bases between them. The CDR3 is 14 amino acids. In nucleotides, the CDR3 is TGTGCCAGCAGCCAAGGCTGGGCACAAGAGACCCAGTACTTC. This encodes CASSQGWAQETQYF.

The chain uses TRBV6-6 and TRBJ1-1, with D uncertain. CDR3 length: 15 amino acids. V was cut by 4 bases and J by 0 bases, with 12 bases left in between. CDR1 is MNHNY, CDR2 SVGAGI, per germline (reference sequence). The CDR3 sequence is CASSSPVTVNTEAFF. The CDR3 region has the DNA TGTGCCAGCAGTTCACCGGTCACCGTGAACACTGAAGCTTTCTTT.

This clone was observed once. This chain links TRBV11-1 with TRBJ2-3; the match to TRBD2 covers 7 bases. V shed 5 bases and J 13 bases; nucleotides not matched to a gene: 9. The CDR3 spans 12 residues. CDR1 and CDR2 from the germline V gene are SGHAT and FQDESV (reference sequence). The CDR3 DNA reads TGTGCCAGCAGCCCCTTAGCGGGTTGGGAGTATTTT. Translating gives CASSPLAGWEYF.

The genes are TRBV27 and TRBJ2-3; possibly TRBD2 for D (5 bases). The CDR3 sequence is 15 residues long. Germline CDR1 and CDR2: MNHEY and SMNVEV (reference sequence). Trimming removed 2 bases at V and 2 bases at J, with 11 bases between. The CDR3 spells CASSLGWGDTDTQYF. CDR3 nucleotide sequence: TGTGCCAGCAGTTTAGGGTGGGGAGACACAGATACGCAGTATTTT.

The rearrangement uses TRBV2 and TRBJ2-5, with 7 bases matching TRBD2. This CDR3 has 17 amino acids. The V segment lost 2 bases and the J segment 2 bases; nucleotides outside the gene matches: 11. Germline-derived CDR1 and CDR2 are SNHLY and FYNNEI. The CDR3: CASSEWFGGSAQETQYF. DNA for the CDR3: TGTGCCAGCAGTGAATGGTTCGGCGGGAGTGCTCAAGAGACCCAGTACTTC.

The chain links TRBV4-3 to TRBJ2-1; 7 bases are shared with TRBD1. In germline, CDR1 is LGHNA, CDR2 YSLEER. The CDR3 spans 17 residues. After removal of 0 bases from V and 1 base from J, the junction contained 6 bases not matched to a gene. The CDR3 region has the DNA TGCGCCAGCAGCCAAGATCAGGGGGTATATTCCTACAATGAGCAGTTCTTC. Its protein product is CASSQDQGVYSYNEQFF.

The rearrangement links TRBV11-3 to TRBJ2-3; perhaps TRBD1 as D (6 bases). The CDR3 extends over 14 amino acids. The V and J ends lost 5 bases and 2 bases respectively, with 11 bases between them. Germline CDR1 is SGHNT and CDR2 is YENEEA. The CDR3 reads CASSQGTVTDTQYF. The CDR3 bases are TGTGCCAGCAGCCAGGGGACGGTCACAGATACGCAGTATTTT.

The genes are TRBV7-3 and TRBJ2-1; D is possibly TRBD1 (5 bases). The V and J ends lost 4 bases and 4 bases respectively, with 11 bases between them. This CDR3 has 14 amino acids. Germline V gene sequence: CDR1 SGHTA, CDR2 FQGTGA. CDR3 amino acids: CASSYDRGYNEQFF. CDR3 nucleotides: TGTGCCAGCAGCTACGACAGAGGATACAATGAGCAGTTCTTC.

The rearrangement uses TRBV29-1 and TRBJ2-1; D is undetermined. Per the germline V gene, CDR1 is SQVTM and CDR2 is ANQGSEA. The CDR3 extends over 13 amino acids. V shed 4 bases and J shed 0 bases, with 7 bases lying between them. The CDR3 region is CSVVRSSYNEQFF. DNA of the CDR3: TGCAGCGTTGTGCGTAGCTCCTACAATGAGCAGTTCTTC.

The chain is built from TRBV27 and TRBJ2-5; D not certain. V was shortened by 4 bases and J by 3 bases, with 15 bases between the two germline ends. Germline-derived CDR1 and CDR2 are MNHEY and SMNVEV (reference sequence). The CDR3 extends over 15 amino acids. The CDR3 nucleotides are TGTGCCAGCAGTTCGGTTGCGTCGGCGGAAGAGACCCAGTACTTC. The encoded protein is CASSSVASAEETQYF.

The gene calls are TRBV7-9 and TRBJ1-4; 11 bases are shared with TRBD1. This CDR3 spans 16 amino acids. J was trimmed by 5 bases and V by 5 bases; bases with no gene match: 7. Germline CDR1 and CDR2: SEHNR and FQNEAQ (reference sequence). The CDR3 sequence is CASSPRGTGGNEKLFF. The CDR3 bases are TGTGCCAGCAGCCCACGCGGGACAGGGGGAAATGAAAAACTGTTTTTT.

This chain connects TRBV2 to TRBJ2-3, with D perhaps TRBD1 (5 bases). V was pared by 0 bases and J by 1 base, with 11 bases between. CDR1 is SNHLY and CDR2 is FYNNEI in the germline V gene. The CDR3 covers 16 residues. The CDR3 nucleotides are TGTGCCAGCAGTGAAGCGCGAGGCAGGGGCACAGATACGCAGTATTTT. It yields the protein CASSEARGRGTDTQYF.